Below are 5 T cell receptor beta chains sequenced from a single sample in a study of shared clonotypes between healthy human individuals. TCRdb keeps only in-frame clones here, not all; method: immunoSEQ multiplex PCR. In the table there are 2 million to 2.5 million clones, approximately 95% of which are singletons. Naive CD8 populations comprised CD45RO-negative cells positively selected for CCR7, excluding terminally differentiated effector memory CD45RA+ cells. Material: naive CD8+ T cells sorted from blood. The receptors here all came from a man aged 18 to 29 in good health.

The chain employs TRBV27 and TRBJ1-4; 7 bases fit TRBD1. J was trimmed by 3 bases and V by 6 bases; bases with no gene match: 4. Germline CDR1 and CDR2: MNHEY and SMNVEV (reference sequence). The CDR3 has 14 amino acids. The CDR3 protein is CASRTGTSNEKLFF. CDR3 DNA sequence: TGTGCCAGCAGGACAGGGACCTCTAATGAAAAACTGTTTTTT.

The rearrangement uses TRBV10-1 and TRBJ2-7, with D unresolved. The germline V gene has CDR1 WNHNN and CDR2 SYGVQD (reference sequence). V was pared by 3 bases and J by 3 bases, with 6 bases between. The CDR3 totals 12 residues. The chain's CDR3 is CASSDWDYEQYF. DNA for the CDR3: TGCGCCAGCAGTGATTGGGACTACGAGCAGTACTTC.

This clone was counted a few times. The CDR3 here is CASRRQGAYTEAFF. The CDR3 region has the DNA TGTGCCAGCAGGAGACAGGGGGCGTACACTGAAGCTTTCTTT. The chain is built from TRBV2 and TRBJ1-1; 10 positions match TRBD1. The CDR3 extends over 14 amino acids. J gave up 3 bases and V 6 bases, and 4 bases lay outside the gene matches. CDR1 and CDR2 from the germline V gene are SNHLY and FYNNEI.

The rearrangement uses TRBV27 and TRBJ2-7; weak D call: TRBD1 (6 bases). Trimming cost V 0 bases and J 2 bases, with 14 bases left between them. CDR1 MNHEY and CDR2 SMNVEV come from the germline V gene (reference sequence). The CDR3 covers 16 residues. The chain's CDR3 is CASSLSPGTPTYEQYF. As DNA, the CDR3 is TGTGCCAGCAGTTTATCTCCCGGGACACCGACCTACGAGCAGTACTTC.

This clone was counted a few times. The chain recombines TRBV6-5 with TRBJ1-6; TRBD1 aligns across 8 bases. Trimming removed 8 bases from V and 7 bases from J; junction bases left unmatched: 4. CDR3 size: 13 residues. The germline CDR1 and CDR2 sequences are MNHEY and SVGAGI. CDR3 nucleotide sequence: TGTGCCAGCCTCGGACAGGGAAATTCACCCCTCCACTTT. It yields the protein CASLGQGNSPLHF.